A single sample is the source of the 25 T cell receptor beta chains below, sequenced in a study of T-cell memory formation after mild COVID-19. TCRdb re-called the 5' RACE reads with MiXCR, one entry per CDR3 protein. The repertoire includes 390,000 or so distinct CDR3 sequences, about 16% of them detected once, and 20% to 25% sits in the top ten. The sample comprised PBMCs or a T cell subset sorted from them (not recorded which). These receptors were obtained from a man aged 18 to 29 who had mild COVID-19 (a few samples of this study predate the infection). Cell type and time point are not known.

The CDR3 DNA reads TGCAGTGCCAGTACCGGGACAGGGTACTATGAAGCTTTCTTT. Translation: CSASTGTGYYEAFF. J is TRBJ1-1 and V is TRBV20-1; 9 nucleotides align to TRBD1. The CDR3 contains 14 residues. Trimming took 6 bases from V and 7 from J; bases not matched to a gene: 12. The V gene's germline CDR1 is DFQATT and CDR2 SNEGSKA (reference sequence).

There are a few counts of this clonotype. The genes are TRBV4-1 and TRBJ1-1, with D unresolved. The CDR3 is made up of 15 amino acids. Trimming took off 2 bases at V and 8 bases at J, with 18 bases between the two ends. Germline CDR1 MGHRA, CDR2 YSYEKL. CDR3 sequence: CASSQTRGNPQEAFF. The CDR3 nucleotides are TGCGCCAGCAGCCAAACTCGCGGAAACCCTCAAGAAGCTTTCTTT.

V gene TRBV24-1 combines with J gene TRBJ2-3; D may be TRBD2 (6 bases). The germline V gene encodes CDR1 KGHDR and CDR2 SFDVKD. CDR3 length equals 14 residues. The V end was cut by 3 bases, the J end by 1 base, with 7 bases between. The CDR3 loop reads CATSDPGGTDTQYF. In DNA, the CDR3 is TGTGCCACCAGTGATCCGGGGGGCACAGATACGCAGTATTTT.

A few counts support this clonotype. The J gene is TRBJ2-7, the V gene TRBV27, with TRBD2 matching 9 bases. Germline lookup yields CDR1 MNHEY and CDR2 SMNVEV (reference sequence). The CDR3 extends over 14 amino acids. Germline trimming cut 4 bases from V and 5 bases from J; bases unmatched to any gene: 6. CDR3 region: CASSSGTSLDEQYF. CDR3 coding DNA: TGTGCCAGCAGTTCAGGGACTAGCCTGGACGAGCAGTACTTC.

This clonotype was counted a few times. The chain recombines TRBV4-1 with TRBJ2-3; D is possibly TRBD2 (7 bases). Germline V gives CDR1 MGHRA, CDR2 YSYEKL. V lost 6 bases, J lost 3 bases, and 22 bases lay in between. The CDR3 sequence is 17 residues long. CDR3 DNA sequence: TGCGCCAGCAGACACGTCTCTGGCGGGGGCAGAACAGATACGCAGTATTTT. This codes for CASRHVSGGGRTDTQYF.

The chain recombines TRBV6-5 with TRBJ1-3; possible D gene TRBD1, 5 bases. The ends were cut back, 0 bases at V and 4 bases at J, with 16 bases in the middle. Germline assignment: CDR1 MNHEY and CDR2 SVGAGI. The CDR3 is 17 residues long. This CDR3 is CASSYSTGRGNGNTIYF. The CDR3 bases are TGTGCCAGCAGTTACTCGACGGGACGGGGTAACGGAAACACCATATATTTT.

This chain links TRBV6-5 with TRBJ2-7; D ambiguous. With 2 bases removed from V and 3 bases from J, the gap between germline ends came to 8 bases. CDR1 and CDR2 from the germline V gene are MNHEY and SVGAGI. The CDR3 spans 13 residues. CDR3 protein: CASSYDAGYEQYV. CDR3 bases: TGTGCCAGCAGTTACGATGCCGGCTACGAGCAGTACGTC.

The chain employs TRBV28 and TRBJ2-2, with D possibly being TRBD2 (5 bases). The germline V gene encodes CDR1 MDHEN and CDR2 SYDVKM. The V end was cut by 3 bases, the J end by 1 base, with 15 bases between. CDR3 length: 17 amino acids. The CDR3 DNA reads TGTGCCAGCAGTTTTCTGATAAGGCGGGTGAACACCGGGGAGCTGTTTTTT. Translating gives CASSFLIRRVNTGELFF. Drawing the rest from reference TRBV28 and TRBJ2-2, the complete variable domain is DVKVTQSSRYLVKRTGEKVFLECVQDMDHENMFWYRQDPGLGLRLIYFSYDVKMKEKGDIPEGYSVSREKKERFSLILESASTNQTSMYLCASSFLIRRVNTGELFFGEGSRLTVL.

There are many counts of this clonotype. The chain recombines TRBV6-2 or TRBV6-3 with TRBJ1-1; D unclear. Germline CDR1 reads MNHEY; CDR2 reads SVGEGT. The ends were cut back, 2 bases at V and 8 bases at J, with 6 bases in the middle. CDR3 length equals 11 residues. The CDR3 sequence: CASSYLGEAFF. CDR3 DNA sequence: TGTGCCAGCAGTTACCTGGGGGAAGCTTTCTTT.

This clonotype occurred a few times. The chain employs TRBV7-2 and TRBJ1-3; maybe TRBD1 (5 bases). CDR1 SGHTA and CDR2 FQGNSA come from the germline V gene. This CDR3 comprises 14 residues. V was cut by 3 bases and J by 8 bases, with 14 bases left in between. CDR3 region: CASSFTAGGDTIYF. Written as DNA, the CDR3 is TGTGCCAGCAGCTTCACCGCGGGAGGGGACACCATATATTTT.

The chain is built from TRBV29-1 and TRBJ1-2, with D possibly being TRBD1 (5 bases). Germline assignment: CDR1 SQVTM and CDR2 ANQGSEA. This CDR3 is 14 amino acids long. V dropped 1 base and J dropped 8 bases, with 17 bases sitting between them. The CDR3: CSVEGGAGARGYTF. The CDR3, as DNA: TGCAGCGTTGAAGGAGGGGCTGGAGCTAGGGGCTACACCTTC.

As DNA, the CDR3 is TGTGCCAGCAGCGTAGATCTGGGGTTTTCCTACGAGCAGTACTTC. This encodes CASSVDLGFSYEQYF. The chain is built from TRBV9 and TRBJ2-7; no clear D gene. The V end lost 0 bases, the J end lost 1 base, and 11 bases lay between the germline ends. CDR3 length equals 15 residues. Per germline, CDR1 SGDLS and CDR2 YYNGEE.

There are a few counts of this clonotype. J is TRBJ2-1 and V is TRBV7-9; TRBD1 matches 8 bases. There are 15 residues in the CDR3. J was trimmed by 6 bases and V by 2 bases; bases with no gene match: 6. CDR1 and CDR2 (germline): SEHNR, FQNEAQ (reference sequence). In DNA, the CDR3 is TGTGCCAGCAGCTTAAAACAGGGGGAGGTCAATGAGCAGTTCTTC. Translation: CASSLKQGEVNEQFF.

In its sample, this clonotype was seen a few times. The V call is TRBV5-5, the J call TRBJ2-7; D might be TRBD2 (5 bases). V lost 2 bases and J 0 bases, leaving 15 bases between the germline ends. This CDR3 spans 16 amino acids. CDR1 is SGHKS and CDR2 is YYEKEE in the germline V gene (reference sequence). CDR3: CASSFGGPPSSYEQYV. In DNA, the CDR3 is TGTGCCAGCAGCTTTGGAGGACCCCCCAGCTCCTACGAGCAGTACGTC.

The chain combines TRBV7-2 with TRBJ2-1; 9 nucleotides match TRBD2. The CDR3 consists of 15 residues. The ends lost 5 bases at V and 0 bases at J; junction bases unmatched: 2. Germline CDR1 SGHTA, CDR2 FQGNSA. The CDR3 DNA reads TGTGCCAGCAGCGGGACTAGCCGCTCCTACAATGAGCAGTTCTTC. Protein: CASSGTSRSYNEQFF.

This clonotype was detected many times. One end of the junction varies from germline; a read error may be responsible. V usage is TRBV3-1 and J usage is TRBJ2-5; D is undetermined. Germline lookup yields CDR1 LGHDT and CDR2 YNNKEL (reference sequence). The CDR3 is made up of 11 amino acids. The CDR3 protein is CASSQEETQYF. As DNA, the CDR3 is TGCGCCAGCAGCCAAGAAGAGACCCAGTACTTC.

The chain has TRBV6-2 or TRBV6-3 and TRBJ1-1, with D uncertain. Trimming left V 6 bases short and J 4 bases short, with 9 bases between. CDR3 length: 12 amino acids. Germline V lookup: CDR1 MNHEY, CDR2 SVGEGT. CDR3 coding DNA: TGTGCCAGCAGCCCAAGGAGCACTGAAGCTTTCTTT. Amino acid sequence: CASSPRSTEAFF.

This chain connects TRBV7-9 to TRBJ1-1; TRBD1 is a possible D gene (5 bases). CDR1 and CDR2 from the germline V gene are SEHNR and FQNEAQ (reference sequence). The CDR3 is 15 residues long. Trimming stripped 5 bases from V and 0 bases from J, with 13 bases between. CDR3 DNA: TGTGCCAGCAGCCGTTTCGGACATCTGAACACTGAAGCTTTCTTT. Amino acid sequence: CASSRFGHLNTEAFF.

This clonotype was picked up many times. The rearrangement links TRBV28 to TRBJ2-1; unclear D gene. CDR3 length: 11 amino acids. Trimming removed 5 bases from V and 8 bases from J, with 7 bases in between. Germline values: CDR1 MDHEN, CDR2 SYDVKM. The CDR3 bases are TGTGCCAGCAGTCAAATAGATGAGCAGTTCTTC. This codes for CASSQIDEQFF.

The genes are TRBV20-1 and TRBJ2-7; D ambiguous. Looked up from germline, CDR1 is DFQATT and CDR2 is SNEGSKA (reference sequence). V was trimmed by 2 bases and J by 5 bases, leaving 10 bases between them. The CDR3 has 12 residues. CDR3 nucleotide sequence: TGCAGTGCTAGATCCCACGCGAACGAGCAGTACTTC. The encoded protein is CSARSHANEQYF.

The V gene is TRBV11-2, the J gene TRBJ1-3; 10 positions agree with TRBD1. After removal of 5 bases from V and 0 bases from J, the junction contained 7 bases not matched to a gene. This CDR3 spans 17 amino acids. Germline CDR1 and CDR2: SGHAT and FQNNGV. The CDR3 loop reads CASSSRDRGYSGNTIYF. The DNA of the CDR3 is TGTGCCAGCAGCAGCCGGGACAGGGGATACTCTGGAAACACCATATATTTT.

J is TRBJ2-5 and V is TRBV4-1, with 16 bases matching TRBD2. Germline trimming cut 4 bases from V and 1 base from J; bases unmatched to any gene: 9. The CDR3 runs to 19 residues. Per germline, CDR1 MGHRA and CDR2 YSYEKL. CDR3: CASSRSTGLAGGSQETQYF. In nucleotides, the CDR3 is TGCGCCAGCAGCCGCAGTACGGGACTAGCGGGGGGGAGCCAAGAGACCCAGTACTTC.

The gene calls are TRBV5-6 and TRBJ2-7, with D perhaps given as TRBD1 or TRBD2 (5 bases each). Germline V gene data show CDR1 as SGHDT and CDR2 as YYEEEE. This CDR3 has 13 residues. V lost 1 base and J lost 7, with 12 bases in between. CDR3 nucleotides: TGTGCCAGCAGCTTGAGAGGGACGGGGGAGCAGTACGTC. Protein: CASSLRGTGEQYV.

This clonotype was counted only a few times. The V call is TRBV28, the J call TRBJ1-4; no firm D call. CDR1 is MDHEN, CDR2 SYDVKM, per germline. Trimming cost V 10 bases and J 2 bases, with 5 bases left between them. This CDR3 is 11 amino acids long. In nucleotides, the CDR3 is TGTGCCATCCAGACTAATGAAAAACTGTTTTTT. Its protein product is CAIQTNEKLFF.

The chain joins TRBV4-2 to TRBJ1-6; unclear D gene. This CDR3 comprises 18 residues. V shed 0 bases and J shed 8 bases, with 20 bases lying between them. Germline loops: CDR1 LGHNA, CDR2 YNFKEQ. CDR3: CASSQDPGGSDNYSPLHF. CDR3 nucleotide sequence: TGTGCCAGCAGCCAAGATCCCGGAGGGTCTGATAATTATTCACCCCTCCACTTT.